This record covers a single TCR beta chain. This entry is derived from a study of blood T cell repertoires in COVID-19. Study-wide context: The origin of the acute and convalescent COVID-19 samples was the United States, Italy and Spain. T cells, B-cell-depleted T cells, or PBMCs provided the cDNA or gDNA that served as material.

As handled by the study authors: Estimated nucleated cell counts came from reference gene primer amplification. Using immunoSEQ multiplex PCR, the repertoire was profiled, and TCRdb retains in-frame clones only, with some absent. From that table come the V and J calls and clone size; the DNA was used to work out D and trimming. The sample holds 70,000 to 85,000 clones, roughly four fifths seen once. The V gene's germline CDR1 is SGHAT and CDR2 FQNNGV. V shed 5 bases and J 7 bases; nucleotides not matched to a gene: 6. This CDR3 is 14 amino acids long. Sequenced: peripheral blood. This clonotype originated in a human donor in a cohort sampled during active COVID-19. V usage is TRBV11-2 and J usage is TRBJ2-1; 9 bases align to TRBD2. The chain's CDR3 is CASSAGTSRNEQFF. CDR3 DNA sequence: TGTGCCAGCAGCGCGGGGACTAGCAGAAATGAGCAGTTCTTC. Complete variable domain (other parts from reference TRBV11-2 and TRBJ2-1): EAGVAQSPRYKIIEKRQSVAFWCNPISGHATLYWYQQILGQGPKLLIQFQNNGVVDDSQLPKDRFSAERLKGVDSTLKIQPAKLEDSAVYLCASSAGTSRNEQFFGPGTRLTVL.